Following are 25 T cell receptor beta chains from one sample sequenced in a study of regulatory T cells in long-lasting Graves disease (dated by TCRdb to about 2021). Preparation of the library involved multiplex PCR. Data came from an Illumina HiSeq 4000. To build TCR beta libraries, CDR3 regions were amplified by Arm-PCR using iRepertoire HTBI primers. Clones were called with MiXCR by TCRdb after fastp trimmed the public reads at Q25, and only in-frame beta chains were retained. Every entry covers one CDR3 protein and lists the most common genes and DNA from its rows. In this sample the table shows 500,000 or so distinct CDR3 sequences, approximately 16% of which occur a single time. The top ten clones comprise roughly 25% of the sample. The time point label of this sample denotes: newly diagnosed GD, antithyroid drugs for less than 3 months. For both TCR sequencing and RNA sequencing, RNA was extracted from PBMCs in TRIzol.

These data were also filed under a second study, of T cells in Graves' hyperthyroidism and ophthalmopathy.

The sequencing used peripheral blood mononuclear cells (PBMCs), collected at new diagnosis, from a patient treated with antithyroid drugs. The receptors stem from a woman aged 35-60 years with Graves disease. Donor details come from another sample of the same person, matched by shared clones.

This chain joins TRBV14 and TRBJ1-1; the D is unclear. V gave up 0 bases and J gave up 11 bases, with 4 bases separating them. Germline CDR1 reads SGHDN; CDR2 reads FVKESK. This CDR3 spans 10 amino acids. CDR3 sequence reads: CASSQDRAFF. CDR3 in DNA: TGTGCCAGCAGCCAAGATCGTGCTTTCTTT.

Ten or more counts support this clonotype. The rearrangement joins TRBV6-5 to TRBJ2-6; D not certain. Trimming removed 4 bases from V and 0 bases from J, with 13 bases in between. CDR1 is MNHEY and CDR2 is SVGAGI in the germline V gene. The CDR3 is 17 amino acids. CDR3 loop: CASSSTLRSSGANVLTF. Here the CDR3 DNA reads TGTGCCAGCAGTTCCACCCTCCGGAGCTCTGGGGCCAACGTCCTGACTTTC.

This clonotype has a count of ten or more. The chain uses TRBV6-2 or TRBV6-3 and TRBJ2-5; D might be TRBD1 or TRBD2, each matching 5 bases. Germline V gene lookup returns CDR1 MNHEY and CDR2 SVGEGT. V lost 0 bases, J lost 9 bases, and 8 bases lay in between. The CDR3 contains 12 residues. The DNA of the CDR3 is TGTGCCAGCAGTTACTCACGAGGGGCCCAGTACTTC. Translating it yields CASSYSRGAQYF.

This clonotype came up many times. The chain recombines TRBV12-3 or TRBV12-4 with TRBJ1-1; the D gene is possibly TRBD1 (5 bases). Trimming took 7 bases from V and 3 from J, leaving 12 bases between them. The CDR3 runs 13 residues. The CDR3 spells CASNRLGDTEAFF. The CDR3 DNA sequence: TGTGCCAGCAATAGACTGGGGGACACTGAAGCTTTCTTT.

The V call is TRBV27, the J call TRBJ2-7; 8 bases agree with TRBD1. Germline CDR1 MNHEY, CDR2 SMNVEV (reference sequence). V was clipped by 5 bases and J by 1 base; unmatched bases: 10. The CDR3 loop spans 16 amino acids. CDR3: CASSRRGTGESYEQYF. The CDR3 nucleotides read TGTGCCAGCAGTCGACGAGGGACAGGCGAATCCTACGAGCAGTACTTC.

The CDR3 coding sequence is TGTGCCAGCAGCGTGGGACAGGTCCTCACAGATACGCAGTATTTT. This translates into CASSVGQVLTDTQYF. V is TRBV7-6 and J is TRBJ2-3; 8 bases match TRBD1. Germline CDR1 and CDR2: SGHVS and FNYEAQ. The J segment lost 2 bases and the V segment lost 5 bases, leaving 6 bases of the junction unmatched. This CDR3 has 15 residues.

The genes are TRBV7-2 and TRBJ2-7; 9 bases match TRBD1. V trimming: 4 bases; J trimming: 3 bases; junction bases outside the gene matches: 7. Germline lookup yields CDR1 SGHTA and CDR2 FQGNSA. The CDR3 length is 15 residues. CDR3 sequence: CASSSGQGIFYEQYF. The CDR3 DNA sequence: TGTGCCAGCAGCTCTGGACAGGGGATCTTCTACGAGCAGTACTTC.

This clonotype was counted many times. This rearrangement joins TRBV5-5 to TRBJ2-2; 7 nucleotides align to TRBD1. There are 16 residues in the CDR3. The V and J ends lost 2 bases and 7 bases, in that order; junction bases with no gene match: 11. Germline lookup yields CDR1 SGHKS and CDR2 YYEKEE (reference sequence). CDR3 in amino acids: CASSLPGTAFIGELFF. CDR3 DNA sequence: TGTGCCAGCAGCTTACCCGGGACAGCGTTTATCGGGGAGCTGTTTTTT.

This clonotype has a count of ten or more. This sequence joins TRBV11-1 and TRBJ1-6; 7 bases match TRBD1. The CDR3 is 15 residues long. J was trimmed by 3 bases and V by 4 bases; bases with no gene match: 3. The germline V gene encodes CDR1 SGHAT and CDR2 FQDESV (reference sequence). The CDR3 region has the DNA TGTGCCAGCAGCTCCGACAGGGTCTATAATTCACCCCTCCACTTT. This sequence encodes CASSSDRVYNSPLHF. Full variable domain (missing parts from reference TRBV11-1 and TRBJ1-6): EAEVAQSPRYKITEKSQAVAFWCDPISGHATLYWYRQILGQGPELLVQFQDESVVDDSQLPKDRFSAERLKGVDSTLKIQPAELGDSAMYLCASSSDRVYNSPLHFGNGTRLTVT.

Turning to this clonotype: A much larger clonotype is one base distant, so this may be a read error. The V and J genes are TRBV27 and TRBJ2-3; 8 bases are a match to TRBD2. The CDR3 is 15 residues long. CDR1 MNHEY and CDR2 SMNVEV come from the germline V gene (reference sequence). The CDR3 DNA follows: TGTGCCGGCAGTTTAAGGTTTAGCGGGGTGGATACGCAGTATTTT. Its translation: CAGSLRFSGVDTQYF.

The rearrangement links TRBV2 to TRBJ1-2; 9 nucleotides agree with TRBD1. The CDR3 is 16 amino acids. Germline V CDR1 and CDR2: SNHLY, FYNNEI. V lost 9 bases and J lost 4; bases outside the gene matches: 15. CDR3 nucleotide sequence: TGTGCCAGTTGTCCCGGGACAGGGTCTTTTGGCTATGGCTACACCTTC. Translation gives CASCPGTGSFGYGYTF.

Ten or more counts support this clonotype. V is TRBV2 and J is TRBJ2-1, with 8 bases fitting TRBD2. This CDR3 spans 15 amino acids. Trimming cost V 3 bases and J 3 bases; bases outside gene matches: 4. The germline V gene has CDR1 SNHLY and CDR2 FYNNEI. Here the CDR3 DNA reads TGTGCCAGCAGTGATGTTAGCGGGGTCTACAATGAGCAGTTCTTC. It yields the protein CASSDVSGVYNEQFF. Using reference TRBV2 and TRBJ2-1 for the parts outside the CDR3, the full variable domain is EPEVTQTPSHQVTQMGQEVILRCVPISNHLYFYWYRQILGQKVEFLVSFYNNEISEKSEIFDDQFSVERPDGSNFTLKIRSTKLEDSAMYFCASSDVSGVYNEQFFGPGTRLTVL.

The sample holds many counts of this clonotype. The chain is built from TRBV3-1 and TRBJ1-1, with TRBD1 identical over 7 bases. The V and J ends lost 4 bases and 5 bases, in that order; junction bases with no gene match: 7. The germline CDR1 and CDR2 sequences are LGHDT and YNNKEL (reference sequence). The CDR3 length is 14 residues. In DNA, the CDR3 is TGTGCCAGCAGCCCCCGGACAGGTTGGACTGAAGCTTTCTTT. Translated: CASSPRTGWTEAFF.

This clonotype has a handful of counts. This sequence joins TRBV30 and TRBJ2-7, with 8 bases that match TRBD1. Germline V gives CDR1 GTSNPN, CDR2 SVGIG (reference sequence). The CDR3 loop spans 13 amino acids. With 2 bases clipped from V and 3 bases from J, the junction kept 3 bases outside the gene matches. This CDR3 reads CAWSQGALYEQYF. The CDR3 nucleotides read TGTGCCTGGAGTCAGGGGGCCCTCTACGAGCAGTACTTC.

This chain links TRBV20-1 with TRBJ2-2, with 8 bases that match TRBD2. V was clipped by 5 bases and J by 5 bases; unmatched bases: 13. The CDR3 has 16 amino acids. Germline V gene sequence: CDR1 DFQATT, CDR2 SNEGSKA (reference sequence). CDR3 in amino acids: CSAPAVGLVGTGELFF. The CDR3 nucleotides read TGCAGTGCTCCGGCGGTGGGACTAGTCGGTACCGGGGAGCTGTTTTTT.

This clonotype appeared many times. This chain links TRBV5-1 with TRBJ2-3; D gene uncertain. Germline V gene data show CDR1 as SGHRS and CDR2 as YFSETQ. The CDR3 runs to 15 residues. Trimming removed 5 bases from V and 0 bases from J, with 13 bases in between. CDR3 DNA sequence: TGCGCCAGCAGGTCCCAGGCGACTAGCACAGATACGCAGTATTTT. It specifies CASRSQATSTDTQYF. The full variable domain, its missing parts supplied by reference TRBV5-1 and TRBJ2-3, is KAGVTQTPRYLIKTRGQQVTLSCSPISGHRSVSWYQQTPGQGLQFLFEYFSETQRNKGNFPGRFSGRQFSNSRSEMNVSTLELGDSALYLCASRSQATSTDTQYFGPGTRLTVL.

CDR3: CASSQASNQPQHF. CDR3 DNA: TGCGCCAGCAGTCAAGCTAGCAATCAGCCCCAGCATTTT. The chain carries TRBV5-1 and TRBJ1-5, with D unresolved. The V and J ends lost 5 bases and 0 bases respectively, with 6 bases between them. Germline V gene lookup returns CDR1 SGHRS and CDR2 YFSETQ. This CDR3 region has 13 residues.

The rearrangement joins TRBV12-5 to TRBJ2-5; 8 bases are a match to TRBD2. V was pared by 6 bases and J by 4 bases, with 7 bases of the junction left unmatched. Germline V CDR1 and CDR2: LGHNT, FRNRAP. This CDR3 spans 14 amino acids. CDR3 bases: TGTGCTAGTGGATTGACCAGCGGGGGAGAGACCCAGTACTTC. Amino acid sequence: CASGLTSGGETQYF.

V and J are TRBV7-9 and TRBJ2-7; D may be TRBD1 or TRBD2 (5 bases each). The CDR3 has 15 residues. In germline, CDR1 is SEHNR, CDR2 FQNEAQ (reference sequence). Trimming left V 5 bases short and J 1 base short, with 15 bases between. The CDR3 sequence is CASSPPGTISYEQYF. The CDR3 DNA sequence: TGTGCCAGCAGCCCCCCCGGGACCATTTCCTACGAGCAGTACTTC.

There are a few counts of this clonotype. The gene calls are TRBV20-1 and TRBJ2-7; the match to TRBD1 covers 8 bases. The J segment lost 1 base and the V segment lost 4 bases, leaving 9 bases of the junction unmatched. Germline V gives CDR1 DFQATT, CDR2 SNEGSKA (reference sequence). The CDR3 has 15 residues. The CDR3 DNA reads as TGCAGTGCTATTGATGGGACAGGACAGTCCTACGAGCAGTACTTC. Protein: CSAIDGTGQSYEQYF.

This clonotype was recorded a few times. V is TRBV20-1 and J is TRBJ1-4; TRBD1 agrees at 11 bases. The V and J ends lost 0 bases and 7 bases, in that order; junction bases with no gene match: 7. CDR3 size: 16 residues. The germline gives CDR1 DFQATT, CDR2 SNEGSKA (reference sequence). CDR3 DNA sequence: TGCAGTGCTAGAGATCAAAAGGGGACAGGGGGTGAAAAACTGTTTTTT. It encodes CSARDQKGTGGEKLFF.

This clonotype was detected only a few times. V and J are TRBV28 and TRBJ2-6; 7 bases align to TRBD1. The CDR3 totals 15 residues. V dropped 5 bases and J dropped 3; count of bases not matched to a gene: 4. CDR1 is MDHEN, CDR2 SYDVKM, per germline. The CDR3 loop is CASSPTGRGANVLTF. CDR3 sequence (DNA): TGTGCCAGCAGTCCGACAGGGCGTGGGGCCAACGTCCTGACTTTC.

This clonotype was detected only a few times. V and J are TRBV11-3 and TRBJ2-2, with 7 nucleotides matching TRBD1. CDR3 length equals 14 residues. V shed 6 bases and J 4 bases; nucleotides not matched to a gene: 5. Germline V CDR1 and CDR2: SGHNT, YENEEA. The CDR3 loop is CASRADRRTGELFF. CDR3 DNA sequence: TGTGCCAGCAGAGCGGACAGGCGCACCGGGGAGCTGTTTTTT. Looking up the rest from reference TRBV11-3 and TRBJ2-2 gives the full variable domain: EAGVVQSPRYKIIEKKQPVAFWCNPISGHNTLYWYLQNLGQGPELLIRYENEEAVDDSQLPKDRFSAERLKGVDSTLKIQPAELGDSAVYLCASRADRRTGELFFGEGSRLTVL.

The genes are TRBV11-2 and TRBJ1-6, with D tentatively TRBD1 (6 bases). Trimming pared 4 bases from V and 15 bases from J, leaving 43 bases between. Germline V gene lookup returns CDR1 SGHAT and CDR2 FQNNGV. The CDR3 extends over 22 amino acids. CDR3 sequence: CASSSHRLRDMGRGDTTSGLHF. The CDR3 bases are TGTGCCAGCAGCTCCCACCGTCTCCGGGACATGGGAAGGGGGGATACCACATCAGGCCTCCACTTT.

This clonotype was counted a few times. The chain combines TRBV9 with TRBJ1-2; weak D call: TRBD1 (5 bases). Trimming left V 4 bases short and J 3 bases short, with 10 bases between. Germline loops: CDR1 SGDLS, CDR2 YYNGEE. The CDR3 runs 13 residues. The chain's CDR3 is CASSPRDYYGYTF. Written as DNA, the CDR3 is TGTGCCAGCAGCCCCAGGGACTACTATGGCTACACCTTC.